These 16 T cell receptor beta chains share one sample of origin, sequenced in a study of T cells in Graves' hyperthyroidism and ophthalmopathy. Researchers took RNA transcripts and amplified the TCR beta CDR3 regions from them. A set of HTBI primers served as the primers for a first-round RT-PCR of the TCR CDR3. Using its own MiXCR run on the multiplex PCR reads, TCRdb lists one record per CDR3 protein. Among hundreds of thousands of distinct CDR3 sequences listed, 15% to 18% were seen once. The sequenced sample was blood. These receptors all stem from a woman between 18 and 29 years old with Graves' hyperthyroidism.

This clonotype was recorded at least ten times. The gene calls are TRBV5-1 and TRBJ2-2; D is unresolved. V was trimmed by 3 bases and J by 2 bases, leaving 11 bases between them. The germline CDR1 and CDR2 sequences are SGHRS and YFSETQ. This CDR3 spans 15 amino acids. The CDR3 sequence: CASSSELPNTGELFF. CDR3 coding DNA: TGCGCCAGCAGCTCGGAGCTACCTAACACCGGGGAGCTGTTTTTT.

This clonotype showed up many times. DNA of the CDR3: TGTGCCAGCAGTCGCAACCCTGCGAACACCGGGGAGCTGTTTTTT. Encoded protein: CASSRNPANTGELFF. This sequence joins TRBV12-3 or TRBV12-4 and TRBJ2-2; D not certain. This CDR3 is 15 amino acids long. Trimming shortened V by 5 bases and J by 0 bases, and 10 bases separated the two germline ends.

This clonotype was detected a few times. The gene calls are TRBV19 and TRBJ2-1; 11 positions match TRBD2. The germline gives CDR1 LNHDA, CDR2 SQIVND (reference sequence). J lost 0 bases, V lost 8 bases, and 12 bases had no gene match. CDR3 length: 18 amino acids. The CDR3 DNA follows: TGTGCCAGTGGACTAGCGGGTGTTACTCGGAGCTCCTACAATGAGCAGTTCTTC. Translated: CASGLAGVTRSSYNEQFF.

This clonotype was detected only a few times. The rearrangement uses TRBV20-1 and TRBJ2-4, with TRBD2 identical over 9 bases. Trimming took 5 bases from V and 7 from J; bases not matched to a gene: 9. The CDR3 loop spans 14 amino acids. Germline assignment: CDR1 DFQATT and CDR2 SNEGSKA (reference sequence). CDR3: CSAVGSSGINIQYF. The CDR3 nucleotides are TGCAGTGCTGTCGGCTCTAGCGGGATTAACATTCAGTACTTC.

This clonotype was picked up many times. This chain joins TRBV6-1 and TRBJ2-5; 10 bases fit TRBD2. The CDR3 sequence is 21 residues long. The V gene end was trimmed by 2 bases and the J gene end by 2 bases; junction bases not matched to a gene: 20. CDR1 and CDR2 (germline): MNHNS, SASEGT. CDR3 coding DNA: TGTGCCAGCAGTGAACGGGACATAGACGCCTGGACTAGCGGATTTCAAGAGACCCAGTACTTC. Translated: CASSERDIDAWTSGFQETQYF.

The sample holds many counts of this clonotype. The chain uses TRBV11-2 and TRBJ1-5, with D perhaps TRBD1 (6 bases). The CDR3 length is 13 residues. V shed 5 bases and J shed 5 bases, with 10 bases lying between them. Germline CDR1 reads SGHAT; CDR2 reads FQNNGV. The CDR3 loop reads CASSQGRYQPQHF. The DNA of the CDR3 is TGTGCCAGCAGCCAGGGGAGGTATCAGCCCCAGCATTTT.

This clonotype was recorded at least ten times. The chain is built from TRBV10-3 and TRBJ1-1, with a tentative D call TRBD1 (6 bases). The CDR3 has 15 residues. Trimming stripped 4 bases from V and 0 bases from J, with 12 bases between. Germline V gene lookup returns CDR1 ENHRY and CDR2 SYGVKD. CDR3 sequence: CAISAQGSMNTEAFF. As DNA, the CDR3 is TGTGCCATCAGTGCACAGGGTTCGATGAACACTGAAGCTTTCTTT.

The chain uses TRBV24-1 and TRBJ1-2, with D perhaps matching TRBD1 (6 bases). In germline, CDR1 is KGHDR, CDR2 SFDVKD. This CDR3 contains 14 residues. V was pared by 5 bases and J by 4 bases, with 13 bases between. The CDR3 loop reads CATSASGTPYGYTF. The CDR3 bases are TGTGCCACCAGTGCATCCGGGACACCCTATGGCTACACCTTC.

This clonotype has only a few counts. The junction and the germline gene differ at one end; a read error may be behind it. The chain recombines TRBV7-2 with TRBJ2-1; 10 nucleotides match TRBD2. Germline V lookup: CDR1 SGHTA, CDR2 FQGNSA. CDR3 length: 16 residues. CDR3 nucleotides: TGTGCCAGCGGCTTGAGGAGCGGGGGGGCTTACAATGAGCAGTTCTTC. Its protein product is CASGLRSGGAYNEQFF.

This clonotype was detected a few times. The rearrangement joins TRBV6-1 to TRBJ2-7, with 8 bases matching TRBD1. Germline CDR1 and CDR2: MNHNS and SASEGT. This CDR3 spans 15 amino acids. Trimming at V came to 6 bases and at J to 4 bases, leaving 11 bases not matched to a gene. CDR3 in amino acids: CASSHRTGRHYEQYF. DNA for the CDR3: TGTGCCAGCAGCCACCGGACAGGGAGACATTACGAGCAGTACTTC.

This clonotype was recorded at least ten times. The rearrangement joins TRBV27 to TRBJ1-5; D is unclear. The CDR3 has 12 residues. Trimming left V 6 bases short and J 7 bases short, with 10 bases between. Germline V gene lookup returns CDR1 MNHEY and CDR2 SMNVEV (reference sequence). The CDR3: CASRSGVQPQHF. Here the CDR3 DNA reads TGTGCCAGCAGGTCCGGGGTACAGCCCCAGCATTTT.

The chain joins TRBV3-1 to TRBJ1-6; D remains unclear. Germline values: CDR1 LGHDT, CDR2 YNNKEL (reference sequence). Trimming stripped 0 bases from V and 7 bases from J, with 10 bases between. CDR3 length: 15 amino acids. CDR3 nucleotides: TGTGCCAGCAGCCAAGACAGGCGGATAAATTCACCCCTCCACTTT. It is translated as CASSQDRRINSPLHF.

The chain joins TRBV12-3 or TRBV12-4 to TRBJ2-1; 11 positions agree with TRBD2. The trim removed 5 bases at V and 12 bases at J, leaving 6 bases unmatched. The length of the CDR3 is 13 residues. The CDR3 bases are TGTGCCAGCAGTCCGGGACTAGCGGCCACGCAGTTCTTC. This gives the protein CASSPGLAATQFF.

The chain couples TRBV19 to TRBJ2-1; D uncertain. The CDR3 length is 12 residues. Germline V gene lookup returns CDR1 LNHDA and CDR2 SQIVND (reference sequence). Trimming took 7 bases from V and 9 from J, leaving 13 bases between them. The CDR3 spells CASTDPWGEQFF. The CDR3 nucleotides read TGTGCCAGTACCGACCCCTGGGGTGAGCAGTTCTTC.

The table lists this clonotype with many counts. The CDR3 nucleotides read TGCGCCAGCCGCGGACAGGGTGGAAACACCATATATTTT. Its protein is CASRGQGGNTIYF. The rearrangement uses TRBV5-1 and TRBJ1-3, with TRBD1 matching 8 bases. J gave up 3 bases and V 7 bases, and 3 bases lay outside the gene matches. The CDR3 totals 13 residues. CDR1 is SGHRS, CDR2 YFSETQ, per germline.

There are many counts of this clonotype. The chain links TRBV20-1 to TRBJ2-3; 14 bases fit TRBD2. Germline CDR1 reads DFQATT; CDR2 reads SNEGSKA (reference sequence). V was clipped by 5 bases and J by 5 bases; unmatched bases: 3. This CDR3 contains 14 residues. Here the CDR3 DNA reads TGCAGTGCTTCCGGACTAGCGGGAGGAGATACGCAGTATTTT. Protein product: CSASGLAGGDTQYF.